This T cell receptor beta chain is from a study of T cell changes during pregnancy in multiple sclerosis. Method: immunoSEQ multiplex PCR; TCRdb's copy keeps in-frame clones and lacks some. The sample has roughly 47,000 clones; roughly nine tenths are singletons. This clone was seen only once. Sequences were derived from CD4+ T cells from peripheral blood mononuclear cells, sampled after pregnancy. The TCR comes from a female donor with multiple sclerosis, enrolled in a pregnancy study.

The CDR3 nucleotides are TGTGCCAGCAGTTCCCCAACGGGACTGGGGGAGACCCAGTACTTC. Protein sequence: CASSSPTGLGETQYF. The chain joins TRBV28 to TRBJ2-5; the D gene is possibly TRBD2 (6 bases). The CDR3 consists of 15 residues. Trimming left V 4 bases short and J 5 bases short, with 17 bases between. Looked up from germline, CDR1 is MDHEN and CDR2 is SYDVKM.